Presented here are 12 T cell receptor beta chains from one specimen sequenced in a study of T cell responses to AZD1222 COVID-19 vaccine. Sequenced by immunoSEQ multiplex PCR; TCRdb stores in-frame clones only, minus some. The data show approximately 150,000 clones, 89% seen once. The source was peripheral blood, collected 28 days after the second AZD1222 dose. These receptors originate from an adult who received the AZD1222 COVID-19 vaccine.

CDR3 residues: CASSIVGGSVTEAFF. Here the CDR3 DNA reads TGTGCCAGTAGTATAGTGGGAGGGTCGGTCACTGAAGCTTTCTTT. The rearrangement links TRBV19 to TRBJ1-1; D gene unclear. V was pared by 1 base and J by 4 bases, with 13 bases between. The CDR3 is 15 amino acids. CDR1 and CDR2 from the germline V gene are LNHDA and SQIVND (reference sequence). The whole variable domain, filled in from reference TRBV19 and TRBJ1-1, reads DGGITQSPKYLFRKEGQNVTLSCEQNLNHDAMYWYRQDPGQGLRLIYYSQIVNDFQKGDIAEGYSVSREKKESFPLTVTSAQKNPTAFYLCASSIVGGSVTEAFFGQGTRLTVV.

The chain recombines TRBV18 with TRBJ1-2; 9 bases fit TRBD1. The germline CDR1 and CDR2 sequences are KGHSH and LQKENI. The CDR3 is 13 residues long. V lost 2 bases, J lost 6 bases, and 1 base stayed unmatched. CDR3 bases: TGTGCCAGCTCACCAAGGACAGGGGATGGCTACACCTTC. Protein: CASSPRTGDGYTF.

The CDR3 bases are TGTGCCAGCAGTTACGGTGGGGTTAAGAACACTGAAGCTTTCTTT. Translated, it gives CASSYGGVKNTEAFF. This chain links TRBV6-2 or TRBV6-3 with TRBJ1-1, with no clear D. The germline V and J ends were trimmed by 2 bases and 1 base, with 11 bases remaining between them. CDR3 length: 15 amino acids. Germline V gene lookup returns CDR1 MNHEY and CDR2 SVGEGT.

The rearrangement joins TRBV12-3 or TRBV12-4 to TRBJ2-2; no reliable D call. This CDR3 is built from 13 residues. V was clipped by 3 bases and J by 4 bases, with 6 bases between them. The CDR3 DNA sequence: TGTGCCAGCAGTTTCTACAGCACCGGGGAGCTGTTTTTT. It translates to CASSFYSTGELFF.

The rearrangement links TRBV10-3 to TRBJ2-6; D not resolved. Germline values: CDR1 ENHRY, CDR2 SYGVKD. Trimming took 3 bases from V and 4 from J, leaving 16 bases between them. The CDR3 covers 17 residues. This chain's CDR3 is CAISDSSSSSGANVLTF. CDR3 bases: TGTGCCATCAGTGACAGCTCTTCTAGTTCCGGGGCCAACGTCCTGACTTTC.

V is TRBV2 and J is TRBJ2-2, with D possibly being TRBD1 (5 bases). CDR3 length: 17 amino acids. CDR1 is SNHLY and CDR2 is FYNNEI in the germline V gene. Deletions cut 5 bases from V and 1 base from J, with 17 bases between. As DNA, the CDR3 is TGTGCCAGCAGTACCCTGCAGGGCGGATTGAACACCGGGGAGCTGTTTTTT. This gives the protein CASSTLQGGLNTGELFF.

This clone was found once. The chain carries TRBV9 and TRBJ2-3; D is possibly TRBD1 (6 bases). The V end was cut by 3 bases, the J end by 4 bases, with 12 bases between. Per germline, CDR1 SGDLS and CDR2 YYNGEE. The length of the CDR3 is 14 residues. CDR3 region: CASSELQGPDTQYF. The DNA for the CDR3 is TGTGCCAGCAGCGAACTACAGGGCCCAGATACGCAGTATTTT.

V gene TRBV5-1 combines with J gene TRBJ2-3; no reliable D call. Germline V lookup: CDR1 SGHRS, CDR2 YFSETQ. V lost 3 bases to trimming and J lost 4 bases, with 12 bases between them. This CDR3 has 14 residues. The CDR3 region has the DNA TGCGCCAGCAGCTCAGCTAGAGAGCCAGATACGCAGTATTTT. Protein: CASSSAREPDTQYF.

The V call is TRBV7-3, the J call TRBJ2-1; 10 bases are shared with TRBD2. V lost 2 bases to trimming and J lost 9 bases; unmatched junction nucleotides: 4. Germline CDR1 is SGHTA and CDR2 is FQGTGA. The CDR3 covers 14 residues. Here the CDR3 reads CASSLRPSGSEQFF. CDR3 nucleotide sequence: TGTGCCAGCAGCTTACGGCCTAGCGGGAGTGAGCAGTTCTTC.

This clone has just one count. This chain connects TRBV11-2 to TRBJ1-2, with D perhaps TRBD1 (6 bases). CDR1 is SGHAT and CDR2 is FQNNGV in the germline V gene. Trimming pared 1 base from V and 4 bases from J, leaving 16 bases between. The CDR3 sequence is 16 residues long. The CDR3 nucleotides read TGTGCCAGCAGCTTAGGTTTGGTGAGGGGGGCCTATGGCTACACCTTC. This encodes CASSLGLVRGAYGYTF.

This clone was counted a single time. V gene TRBV6-6 combines with J gene TRBJ1-3, with TRBD1 matching over 7 bases. This CDR3 is built from 18 residues. After removal of 5 bases from V and 1 base from J, the junction contained 14 bases not matched to a gene. The germline gives CDR1 MNHNY, CDR2 SVGAGI (reference sequence). The CDR3 sequence: CASSQNLWTGLSGNTIYF. CDR3 coding DNA: TGTGCCAGCAGTCAAAACCTGTGGACAGGATTATCTGGAAACACCATATATTTT.

The J gene is TRBJ2-3, the V gene TRBV7-9; no clear D. The CDR3 sequence is 15 residues long. CDR1 is SEHNR, CDR2 FQNEAQ, per germline (reference sequence). The V and J ends lost 2 bases and 2 bases respectively, with 11 bases between them. This chain's CDR3 is CASSLPLGPTDTQYF. In nucleotides, the CDR3 is TGTGCCAGCAGCTTACCGCTAGGCCCCACAGATACGCAGTATTTT. Using reference TRBV7-9 and TRBJ2-3 for the parts outside the CDR3, the full variable domain is DTGVSQNPRHKITKRGQNVTFRCDPISEHNRLYWYRQTLGQGPEFLTYFQNEAQLEKSRLLSDRFSAERPKGSFSTLEIQRTEQGDSAMYLCASSLPLGPTDTQYFGPGTRLTVL.